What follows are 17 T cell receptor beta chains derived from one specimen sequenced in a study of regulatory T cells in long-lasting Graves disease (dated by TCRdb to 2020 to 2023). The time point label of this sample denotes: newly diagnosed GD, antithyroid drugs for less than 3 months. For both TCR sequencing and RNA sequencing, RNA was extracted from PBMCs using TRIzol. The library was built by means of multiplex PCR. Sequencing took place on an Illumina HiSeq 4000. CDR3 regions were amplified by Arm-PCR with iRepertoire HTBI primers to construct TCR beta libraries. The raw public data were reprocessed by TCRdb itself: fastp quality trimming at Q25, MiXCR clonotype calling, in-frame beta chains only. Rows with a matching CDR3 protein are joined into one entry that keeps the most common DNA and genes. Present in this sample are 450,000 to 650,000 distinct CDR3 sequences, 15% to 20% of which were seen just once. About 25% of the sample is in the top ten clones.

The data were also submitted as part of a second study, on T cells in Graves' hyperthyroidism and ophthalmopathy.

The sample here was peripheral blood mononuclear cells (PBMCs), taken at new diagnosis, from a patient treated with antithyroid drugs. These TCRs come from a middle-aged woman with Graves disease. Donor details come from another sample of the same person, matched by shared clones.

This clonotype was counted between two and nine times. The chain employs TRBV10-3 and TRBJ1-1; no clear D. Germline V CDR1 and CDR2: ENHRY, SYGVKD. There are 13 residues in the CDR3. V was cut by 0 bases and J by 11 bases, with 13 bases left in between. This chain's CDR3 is CAISESVSRGAFF. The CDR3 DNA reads TGTGCCATCAGTGAGTCCGTGTCGCGAGGGGCTTTCTTT.

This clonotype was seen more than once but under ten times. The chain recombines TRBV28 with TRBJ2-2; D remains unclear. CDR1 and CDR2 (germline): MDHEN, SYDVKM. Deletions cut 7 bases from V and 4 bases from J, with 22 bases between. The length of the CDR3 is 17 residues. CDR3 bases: TGTGCCAGCACCCCCCCGGCAGGCACGGGCTCCACCGGGGAGCTGTTTTTT. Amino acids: CASTPPAGTGSTGELFF.

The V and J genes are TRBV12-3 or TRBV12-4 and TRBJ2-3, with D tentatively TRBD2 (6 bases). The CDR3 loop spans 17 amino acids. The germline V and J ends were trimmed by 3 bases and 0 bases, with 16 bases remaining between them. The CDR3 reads CASSFALGEASTDTQYF. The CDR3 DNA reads TGTGCCAGCAGTTTTGCGCTGGGGGAGGCGAGCACAGATACGCAGTATTTT.

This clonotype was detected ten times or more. The CDR3 nucleotides read TGTGCCAGCAGGAAGGGGACAGCGAACACTGAAGCTTTCTTT. Its protein product is CASRKGTANTEAFF. This chain connects TRBV5-8 to TRBJ1-1; TRBD1 matches at 7 bases. Germline trimming cut 5 bases from V and 1 base from J; bases unmatched to any gene: 5. Germline CDR1 SGHTS, CDR2 YDEGEE. The CDR3 runs 14 residues.

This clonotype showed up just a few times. The CDR3, as DNA: TGCAGTGCTAGTTGGGGGCCGGGAAACACCATATATTTT. It codes for CSASWGPGNTIYF. The rearrangement links TRBV20-1 to TRBJ1-3; maybe TRBD1 (6 bases). Trimming pared 3 bases from V and 4 bases from J, leaving 10 bases between. This CDR3 has 13 residues. CDR1 and CDR2 (germline): DFQATT, SNEGSKA (reference sequence).

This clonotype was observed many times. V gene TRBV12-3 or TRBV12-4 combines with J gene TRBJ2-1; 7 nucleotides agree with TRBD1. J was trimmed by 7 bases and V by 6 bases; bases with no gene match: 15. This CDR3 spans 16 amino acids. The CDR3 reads CASSPPTTGFYNEQFF. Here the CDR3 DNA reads TGTGCCAGCAGCCCCCCAACGACAGGGTTCTATAATGAGCAGTTCTTC.

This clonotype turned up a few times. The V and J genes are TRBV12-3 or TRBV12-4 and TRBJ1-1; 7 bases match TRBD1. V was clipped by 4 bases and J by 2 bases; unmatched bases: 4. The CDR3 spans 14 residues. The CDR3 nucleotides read TGTGCCAGCAGTTCCTACAGGGGAAACACTGAAGCTTTCTTT. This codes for CASSSYRGNTEAFF.

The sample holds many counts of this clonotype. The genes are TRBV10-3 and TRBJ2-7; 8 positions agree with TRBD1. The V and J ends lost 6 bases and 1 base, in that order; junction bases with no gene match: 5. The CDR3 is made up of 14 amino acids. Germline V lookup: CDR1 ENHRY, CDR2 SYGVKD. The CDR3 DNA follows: TGTGCCATCAGCGGACAGGGATCGTCCTACGAGCAGTACTTC. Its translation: CAISGQGSSYEQYF.

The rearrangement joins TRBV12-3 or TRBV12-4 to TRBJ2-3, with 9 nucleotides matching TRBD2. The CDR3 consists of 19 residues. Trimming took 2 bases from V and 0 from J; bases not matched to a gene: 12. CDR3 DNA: TGTGCCAGCAGTTTAAGGGTACTGTTAGCGGGGGCTAGCACAGATACGCAGTATTTT. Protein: CASSLRVLLAGASTDTQYF.

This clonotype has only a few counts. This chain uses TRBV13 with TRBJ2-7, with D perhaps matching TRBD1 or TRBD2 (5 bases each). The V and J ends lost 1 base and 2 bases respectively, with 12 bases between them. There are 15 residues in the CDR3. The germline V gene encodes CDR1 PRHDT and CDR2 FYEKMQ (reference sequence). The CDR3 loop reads CASSLDGDGAYEQYF. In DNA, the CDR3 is TGTGCCAGCAGCTTAGATGGGGACGGAGCCTACGAGCAGTACTTC.

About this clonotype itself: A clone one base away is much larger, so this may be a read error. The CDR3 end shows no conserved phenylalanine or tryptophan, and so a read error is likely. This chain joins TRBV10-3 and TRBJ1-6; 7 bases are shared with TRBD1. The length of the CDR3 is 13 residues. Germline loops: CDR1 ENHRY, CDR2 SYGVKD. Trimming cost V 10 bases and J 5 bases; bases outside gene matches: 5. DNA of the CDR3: TGTGCCACCCTAGACAGGGATAATTCACCCCTCCACCTT. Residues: CATLDRDNSPLHL.

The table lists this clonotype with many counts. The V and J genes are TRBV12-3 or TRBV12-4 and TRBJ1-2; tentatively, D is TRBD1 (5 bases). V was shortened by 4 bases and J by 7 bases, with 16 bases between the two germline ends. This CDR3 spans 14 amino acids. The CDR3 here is CASSSRRGEVGYTF. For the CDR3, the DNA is TGTGCCAGCAGTTCCCGGAGAGGGGAGGTTGGCTACACCTTC.

CDR3 residues: CASSLTGTRPNYGYTF. CDR3 DNA: TGTGCCAGTAGTCTCACCGGGACAAGGCCTAACTATGGCTACACCTTC. V is TRBV19 and J is TRBJ1-2; D perhaps matches TRBD1 (6 bases). The germline CDR1 and CDR2 sequences are LNHDA and SQIVND (reference sequence). The CDR3 runs to 16 residues. Deletions cut 5 bases from V and 0 bases from J, with 16 bases between.

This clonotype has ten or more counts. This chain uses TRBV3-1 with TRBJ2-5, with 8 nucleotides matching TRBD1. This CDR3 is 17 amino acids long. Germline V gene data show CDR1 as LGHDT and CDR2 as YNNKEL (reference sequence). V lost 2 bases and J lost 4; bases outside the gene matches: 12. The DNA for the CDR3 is TGTGCCAGCAGCCAAAGGTGGACAGGGTACGGGGGAGAGACCCAGTACTTC. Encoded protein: CASSQRWTGYGGETQYF.

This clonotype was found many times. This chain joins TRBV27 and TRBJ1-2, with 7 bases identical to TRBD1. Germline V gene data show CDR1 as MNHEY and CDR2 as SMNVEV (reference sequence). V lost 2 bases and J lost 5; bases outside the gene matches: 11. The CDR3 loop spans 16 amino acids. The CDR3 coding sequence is TGTGCCAGCAGTTTAAGGCCGGGACCAGGGGGATATGGCTACACCTTC. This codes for CASSLRPGPGGYGYTF.

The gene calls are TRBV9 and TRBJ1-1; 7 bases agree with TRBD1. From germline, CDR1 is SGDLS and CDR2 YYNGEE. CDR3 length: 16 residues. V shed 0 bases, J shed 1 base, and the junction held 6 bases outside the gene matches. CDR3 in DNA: TGTGCCAGCAGCGTAGCCGACAGGGTAAGGAACACTGAAGCTTTCTTT. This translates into CASSVADRVRNTEAFF.

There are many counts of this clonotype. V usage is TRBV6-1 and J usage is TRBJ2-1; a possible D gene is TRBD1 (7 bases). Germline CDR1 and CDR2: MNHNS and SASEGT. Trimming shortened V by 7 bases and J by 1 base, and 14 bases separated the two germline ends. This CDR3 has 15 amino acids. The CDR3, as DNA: TGTGCCAGCAATCAGGGGGGATCTTCCTACAATGAGCAGTTCTTC. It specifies CASNQGGSSYNEQFF.